A selection of T cell receptor beta chains follows, all from one sample in a study of radiation and T cells in renal cell carcinoma. Measured with immunoSEQ multiplex PCR; TCRdb has only the in-frame clones, and not every one. The sample consists of over 60,000 clones, approximately 86% of them appearing once. This specimen was blood, taken from a patient whose treatment included radiotherapy and nephrectomy. All receptors come from a woman aged 45-59 years with renal cell carcinoma. CDR3s include the opening cysteine and the closing phenylalanine or tryptophan. D genes are given only for firm matches. Expanded clones are given a class, and other clones once, few, many or no size at all.

D gene,clone size,V gene,J gene,CDR3 DNA,CDR3 protein
TRBD1,NA,TRBV6-6,TRBJ1-6,TGTGCCATCAAGGGACAGGGGGCTAATTCACCCCTCCACTTT,CAIKGQGANSPLHF
NA,NA,TRBV9,TRBJ1-5,TGTGCCAGCAGCGTAGCTCCGATCAATCAGCCCCAGCATTTT,CASSVAPINQPQHF
NA,NA,TRBV7-2,TRBJ2-7,TGTGCCAGCAGCTTAGACTCAAGCTCCTACGAGCAGTACTTC,CASSLDSSSYEQYF
NA,NA,TRBV5-6,TRBJ2-2,TGTGCCAGCAGCTTCTTGACTTCGGGCAGACTAAAAACCGGGGAGCTGTTTTTT,CASSFLTSGRLKTGELFF
TRBD2,NA,TRBV6-1,TRBJ2-2,TGTGCCAGCAGTGAAGTCTGGGTGATGGGGGGGGAAGCGAACACCGGGGAGCTGTTTTTT,CASSEVWVMGGEANTGELFF
TRBD1,few,TRBV7-9,TRBJ2-3,TGTGCCAGCAGCTTAACCCTCGATCCACAGGGGGCGCGAGATACGCAGTATTTT,CASSLTLDPQGARDTQYF
NA,NA,TRBV5-6,TRBJ1-6,TGTGCCAGCAGCTTAAGGGACCTTTTTAATTCACCCCTCCACTTT,CASSLRDLFNSPLHF
NA,NA,TRBV29-1,TRBJ1-2,TGCAGCGTTGAAGAGGGCCCCGCTAACTATGGCTACACCTTC,CSVEEGPANYGYTF
NA,NA,TRBV30,TRBJ2-7,TGTGCCTGGAGTGTACAGAGAGGGGACGGCTACAACGGGGAGCAGTACTTC,CAWSVQRGDGYNGEQYF
TRBD1,NA,TRBV11-3,TRBJ2-3,TGTGCCAGCAGCTCGGGACAGGCTCGCACAGATACGCAGTATTTT,CASSSGQARTDTQYF
NA,NA,TRBV18,TRBJ2-7,TGTGCCAGCTCACCCCTTGTGGGCTTGGAATACGAGCAGTACTTC,CASSPLVGLEYEQYF
NA,NA,TRBV10-1,TRBJ1-5,TGCGCCAGCAGAGGGGGTTTGGGCAATCAGCCCCAGCATTTT,CASRGGLGNQPQHF
TRBD1,once,TRBV2,TRBJ2-4,TGTGCCAGCAGCCTTCGAGGGACAGGGTCAAACATTCAGTACTTC,CASSLRGTGSNIQYF
NA,NA,TRBV19,TRBJ2-6,TGTGCCAGTAGCATCCCCGCCTCAGTGATGGGGGCCCTCTCTGGGGCCAACGTCCTGACTTTC,CASSIPASVMGALSGANVLTF
NA,NA,TRBV2,TRBJ2-7,TGTGCCAGCAGCCAGGCCCTAGACAGTGAGCAGTACTTC,CASSQALDSEQYF
NA,NA,TRBV9,TRBJ1-1,TGTGCCAGCAGCGTAGGCTCGAGGGGGACTGAAGCTTTCTTT,CASSVGSRGTEAFF
TRBD1,NA,TRBV7-2,TRBJ1-4,TGTGCCAGCAGCGTTGACAGGGAGGGTGGTGAAAAACTGTTTTTT,CASSVDREGGEKLFF
NA,once,TRBV7-2,TRBJ2-1,TGTGCCAGCAGTAGACTCCATGAGCAGTTCTTC,CASSRLHEQFF
TRBD1,NA,TRBV18,TRBJ1-1,TGTGCCAGCTCACCCGGGACAGCCAACACTGAAGCTTTCTTT,CASSPGTANTEAFF
NA,NA,TRBV6-4,TRBJ2-1,TGTGCCAGCAGTCAAAGGGGGAGTGCTTTCTACAATGAGCAGTTCTTC,CASSQRGSAFYNEQFF
NA,NA,TRBV30,TRBJ1-4,TGTGCCTCGCAACGGAATGCGAATGAAAAACTGTTTTTT,CASQRNANEKLFF
TRBD1,NA,TRBV5-1,TRBJ1-3,TGCGCCAGCAGCTTGATAACAGGGGCGCAATCTGGAAACACCATATATTTT,CASSLITGAQSGNTIYF
TRBD2,NA,TRBV18,TRBJ2-1,TGTGCCAGCTCACCACCGGGACTAGCGGGAGGCGGAAATGAGCAGTTCTTC,CASSPPGLAGGGNEQFF
TRBD1,NA,TRBV5-1,TRBJ2-1,TGCGCCAGCAGCTCAGGGGGCTATGAGCAGTTCTTC,CASSSGGYEQFF
NA,NA,TRBV18,TRBJ1-2,TGTGCCAGCTCAAAAAATCGACAACTTCATCTTCTCCCCAATGGCTACACCTTC,CASSKNRQLHLLPNGYTF
NA,NA,TRBV5-1,TRBJ1-1,TGCGCCAGCAAGGGGGAGACGAACACTGAAGCTTTCTTT,CASKGETNTEAFF
TRBD1,NA,TRBV27,TRBJ2-1,TGTGCCAGCAGTTCAAACACAGGGGGCGCCTACAATGAGCAGTTCTTC,CASSSNTGGAYNEQFF
NA,NA,TRBV10-1,TRBJ1-6,TGCGCCAGCAGTTTAGCTTGGAATTCACCCCTCCACTTT,CASSLAWNSPLHF
NA,NA,TRBV18,TRBJ1-1,TGTGCCAGCTCTACCTGGGCTGGCACTGAAGCTTTCTTT,CASSTWAGTEAFF
TRBD2,NA,TRBV19,TRBJ2-1,TGTGCCAGTAGTGGTACTAGCGGGAGTAATGAGCAGTTCTTC,CASSGTSGSNEQFF
TRBD1,NA,TRBV27,TRBJ1-1,TGTGCCAGCAGCGCCGGGACAGGGGGGGCTGAAGCTTTCTTT,CASSAGTGGAEAFF
NA,NA,TRBV5-6,TRBJ1-5,TGTGCCAGCAGCTTTAGCGGCCCAAAAAGCAATCAGCCCCAGCATTTT,CASSFSGPKSNQPQHF
NA,NA,TRBV11-2,TRBJ1-3,TGTGCCAGCAGCTTAGAACTTGAACTCTCTGGAAACACCATATATTTT,CASSLELELSGNTIYF
TRBD1,NA,TRBV11-2,TRBJ2-6,TGTGCCAGCAGGCGGCCCGGGACAGGGTTTAGAGGGGCCAACGTCCTGACTTTC,CASRRPGTGFRGANVLTF
NA,NA,TRBV6-1,TRBJ1-1,TGTGCCAGCGCCAACAGCATTAAGACTGAAGCTTTCTTT,CASANSIKTEAFF
NA,NA,TRBV5-5,TRBJ2-7,TGTGCCAGCAGCTTGGAACTCTTCAGCTCCTACGAGCAGTACTTC,CASSLELFSSYEQYF
NA,NA,TRBV5-1,TRBJ1-1,TGCGCCAGCAGTTTTCAGGCTGGGGACACTGAAGCTTTCTTT,CASSFQAGDTEAFF
NA,NA,TRBV27,TRBJ1-2,TGTGCCAGCAGTTTTCGCGACCCCCGGCATTCAGGAGGCTACACCTTC,CASSFRDPRHSGGYTF
NA,NA,TRBV19,TRBJ2-3,TGTGCCAGTAGTATAGTCCCCCGGGGTCGGGGAGATACGCAGTATTTT,CASSIVPRGRGDTQYF
NA,NA,TRBV28,TRBJ2-4,TGTGCCAGCAGTCCCCTCTCAGGGGATGGGCCCAAAAACATTCAGTACTTC,CASSPLSGDGPKNIQYF
NA,once,TRBV5-4,TRBJ1-3,TGTGCCAGCACCTCCCGTCCAAGGGACTCTGGAAACACCATATATTTT,CASTSRPRDSGNTIYF